These 13 T cell receptor beta chains share one sample of origin, sequenced in a study of vaccination and CD4 T cells after COVID-19. As for time point: late sampling 161 to 241 days after vaccination in a few convalescent patients. Treatment denoted: approximately nine-day PBMC culture with coronavirus spike peptide pools or control peptides (ViraFEST assay). The study sequenced cultured CD4+ T cell DNA using the Oncomine TCR Beta short-read assay. TCRdb reanalysed the PCR reads using MiXCR and keeps one entry per CDR3 protein. The sample contains some 24,000 distinct CDR3 sequences, under 55% of which appear only once. These receptors are not linked to any known antigen. This sample comprised CD4+ T cells from blood, cultured in vitro, obtained about 7 months after SARS-CoV-2 vaccination. The receptors shown here come from a human donor who had recovered from COVID-19.

The V and J genes are TRBV20-1 and TRBJ1-6, with D perhaps TRBD1 (6 bases). Germline-derived CDR1 and CDR2 are DFQATT and SNEGSKA (reference sequence). This CDR3 spans 14 amino acids. Trimming pared 5 bases from V and 0 bases from J, leaving 8 bases between. The CDR3 DNA sequence: TGCAGTGCTGACAGGAGCTCCTATAATTCACCCCTCCACTTT. Amino acid sequence: CSADRSSYNSPLHF.

This chain links TRBV6-1 with TRBJ2-1; D might be TRBD2 (5 bases). Germline-derived CDR1 and CDR2 are MNHNS and SASEGT. V lost 6 bases and J lost 0, with 24 bases in between. The CDR3 has 19 residues. The CDR3 loop reads CASRGIGSRAEGSYNEQFF. The CDR3 DNA follows: TGTGCCAGCAGGGGGATAGGGTCAAGAGCCGAGGGCTCCTACAATGAGCAGTTCTTC.

The V and J genes are TRBV6-1 and TRBJ2-7, with TRBD1 matching 7 bases. CDR3 length: 13 amino acids. The V and J ends lost 11 bases and 2 bases, in that order; junction bases with no gene match: 9. Germline CDR1 and CDR2: MNHNS and SASEGT. In DNA form, the CDR3 reads TGTGCCTCCCGGTCGGGACAGACCTACGAGCAGTACTTC. Translation gives CASRSGQTYEQYF.

V and J are TRBV7-9 and TRBJ2-2; no firm D call. This CDR3 contains 13 residues. V lost 2 bases and J lost 3, with 4 bases in between. Germline V CDR1 and CDR2: SEHNR, FQNEAQ (reference sequence). The CDR3 DNA sequence: TGTGCCAGCAGCTTAAGGTACACCGGGGAGCTGTTTTTT. Translated, it gives CASSLRYTGELFF.

The chain couples TRBV6-1 to TRBJ1-2, with D possibly being TRBD1 (5 bases). Germline CDR1 MNHNS, CDR2 SASEGT. CDR3 length equals 12 residues. The V and J ends lost 6 bases and 5 bases respectively, with 10 bases between them. This chain's CDR3 is CASRSGLYGYTF. Here the CDR3 DNA reads TGTGCCAGCAGATCAGGGTTGTATGGCTACACCTTC.

This clonotype was recorded a few times. The chain carries TRBV7-9 and TRBJ1-5; the D is unclear. Trimming left V 1 base short and J 4 bases short, with 5 bases between. The length of the CDR3 is 13 residues. Germline CDR1 and CDR2: SEHNR and FQNEAQ (reference sequence). The CDR3, as DNA: TGTGCCAGCAGCTTAGGGGCTAATCAGCCCCAGCATTTT. It is translated as CASSLGANQPQHF.

The J gene is TRBJ2-5, the V gene TRBV20-1, with D perhaps matching TRBD2 (5 bases). V was shortened by 0 bases and J by 10 bases, with 6 bases between the two germline ends. The length of the CDR3 is 10 residues. Germline V gene lookup returns CDR1 DFQATT and CDR2 SNEGSKA (reference sequence). The CDR3 DNA sequence: TGCAGTGCTAGAGATGGGAGCCAGTACTTC. Translating it yields CSARDGSQYF.

The CDR3 region has the DNA TGCGCCAGCAGCCAAGTGAATATGGGGTGGGCGGACGAGCAGTACTTC. Protein sequence: CASSQVNMGWADEQYF. The chain carries TRBV4-1 and TRBJ2-7; D is undetermined. CDR1 is MGHRA and CDR2 is YSYEKL in the germline V gene. CDR3 length: 16 amino acids. The ends were cut back, 1 base at V and 5 bases at J, with 18 bases in the middle.

This chain uses TRBV20-1 with TRBJ2-3; D may be TRBD1 or TRBD2 (6 bases each). Germline CDR1 and CDR2: DFQATT and SNEGSKA (reference sequence). V lost 3 bases and J 10 bases, leaving 14 bases between the germline ends. This CDR3 is 12 amino acids long. The CDR3 loop reads CSAREGERAQYF. CDR3 nucleotide sequence: TGCAGTGCTAGGGAGGGGGAGAGGGCGCAGTATTTT.

The chain combines TRBV19 with TRBJ2-3; 7 bases match TRBD1. V was pared by 10 bases and J by 2 bases, with 12 bases of the junction left unmatched. The CDR3 length is 15 residues. The germline CDR1 and CDR2 sequences are LNHDA and SQIVND (reference sequence). The CDR3 reads CATAGRTGDTDTQYF. DNA of the CDR3: TGTGCCACCGCAGGACGGACAGGAGACACAGATACGCAGTATTTT. The full variable domain, with the rest looked up from reference TRBV19 and TRBJ2-3, is DGGITQSPKYLFRKEGQNVTLSCEQNLNHDAMYWYRQDPGQGLRLIYYSQIVNDFQKGDIAEGYSVSREKKESFPLTVTSAQKNPTAFYLCATAGRTGDTDTQYFGPGTRLTVL.

The V and J genes are TRBV7-9 and TRBJ2-2, with D perhaps TRBD2 (5 bases). Between the trimmed V and J ends, which lost 5 bases and 5 bases, there was a span of 15 bases. This CDR3 contains 15 residues. Germline lookup yields CDR1 SEHNR and CDR2 FQNEAQ (reference sequence). The CDR3 coding sequence is TGTGCCAGCAGCGTCGGCGGGTTAGCGACCGGGGAGCTGTTTTTT. This gives the protein CASSVGGLATGELFF.

The rearrangement uses TRBV7-2 and TRBJ2-3; D tentatively reads TRBD1 or TRBD2 (5 bases each). There are 15 residues in the CDR3. The V gene lost 4 bases and the J gene lost 4 bases, with 15 bases spanning the gap. Germline V CDR1 and CDR2: SGHTA, FQGNSA. Here the CDR3 reads CASSSYGTDPDTQYF. CDR3 DNA sequence: TGTGCCAGCAGCTCCTACGGGACGGATCCAGATACGCAGTATTTT.

This rearrangement joins TRBV5-4 to TRBJ2-7; weak D call: TRBD1 (5 bases). CDR1 SGHNT and CDR2 YYREEE come from the germline V gene (reference sequence). The CDR3 loop spans 13 amino acids. Trimming took 1 base from V and 2 from J, leaving 7 bases between them. CDR3 protein: CASSLLGAYEQYF. The CDR3 bases are TGTGCCAGCAGCTTGTTAGGGGCCTACGAGCAGTACTTC.